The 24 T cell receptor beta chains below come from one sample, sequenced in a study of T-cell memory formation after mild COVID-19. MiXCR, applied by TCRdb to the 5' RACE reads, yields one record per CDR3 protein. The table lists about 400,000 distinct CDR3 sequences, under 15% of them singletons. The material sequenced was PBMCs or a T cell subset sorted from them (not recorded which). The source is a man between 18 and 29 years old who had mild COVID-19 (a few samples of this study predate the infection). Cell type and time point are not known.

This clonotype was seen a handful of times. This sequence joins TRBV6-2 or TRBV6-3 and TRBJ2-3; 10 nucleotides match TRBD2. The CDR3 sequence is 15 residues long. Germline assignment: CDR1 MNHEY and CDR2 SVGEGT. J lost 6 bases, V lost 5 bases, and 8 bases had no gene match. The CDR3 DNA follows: TGTGCCAGCAGTCGACAGCGGGGGGGCCAGGATACGCAGTATTTT. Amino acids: CASSRQRGGQDTQYF.

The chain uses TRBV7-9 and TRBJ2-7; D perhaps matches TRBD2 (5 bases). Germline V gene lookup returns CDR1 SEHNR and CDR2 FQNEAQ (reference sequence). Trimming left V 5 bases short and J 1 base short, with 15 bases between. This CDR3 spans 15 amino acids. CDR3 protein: CASSLFWGASYEQYF. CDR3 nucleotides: TGTGCCAGCAGCCTGTTCTGGGGAGCGTCCTACGAGCAGTACTTC.

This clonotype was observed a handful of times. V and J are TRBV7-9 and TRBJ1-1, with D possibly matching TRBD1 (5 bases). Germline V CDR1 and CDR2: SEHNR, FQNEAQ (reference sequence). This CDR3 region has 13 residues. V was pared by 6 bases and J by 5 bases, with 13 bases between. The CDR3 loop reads CASREVQGTEAFF. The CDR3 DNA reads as TGTGCCAGCAGAGAGGTCCAGGGAACTGAAGCTTTCTTT.

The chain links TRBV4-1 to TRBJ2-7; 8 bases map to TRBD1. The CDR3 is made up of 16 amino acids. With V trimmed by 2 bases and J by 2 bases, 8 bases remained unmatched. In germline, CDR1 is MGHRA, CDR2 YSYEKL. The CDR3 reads CASSQLGTGRTYEQYF. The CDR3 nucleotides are TGCGCCAGCAGCCAACTTGGGACAGGCCGGACCTACGAGCAGTACTTC.

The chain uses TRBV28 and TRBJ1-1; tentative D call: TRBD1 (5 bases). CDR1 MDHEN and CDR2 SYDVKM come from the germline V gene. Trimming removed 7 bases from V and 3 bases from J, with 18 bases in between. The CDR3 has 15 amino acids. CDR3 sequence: CASKGPGGYYTEAFF. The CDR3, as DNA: TGTGCCAGCAAGGGGCCAGGTGGGTATTACACTGAAGCTTTCTTT. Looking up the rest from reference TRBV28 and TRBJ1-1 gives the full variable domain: DVKVTQSSRYLVKRTGEKVFLECVQDMDHENMFWYRQDPGLGLRLIYFSYDVKMKEKGDIPEGYSVSREKKERFSLILESASTNQTSMYLCASKGPGGYYTEAFFGQGTRLTVV.

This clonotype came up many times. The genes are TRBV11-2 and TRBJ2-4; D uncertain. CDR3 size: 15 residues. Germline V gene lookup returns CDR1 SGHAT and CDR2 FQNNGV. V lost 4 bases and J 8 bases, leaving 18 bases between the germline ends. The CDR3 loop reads CASSSTLADWDIQYF. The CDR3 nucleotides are TGTGCCAGCAGCTCTACGTTGGCAGACTGGGACATTCAGTACTTC.

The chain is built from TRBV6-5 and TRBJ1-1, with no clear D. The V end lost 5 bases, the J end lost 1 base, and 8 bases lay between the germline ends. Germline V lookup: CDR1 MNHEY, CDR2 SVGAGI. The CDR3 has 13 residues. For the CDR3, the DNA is TGTGCCAGCAGTAAGAGGCGGAACACTGAAGCTTTCTTT. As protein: CASSKRRNTEAFF.

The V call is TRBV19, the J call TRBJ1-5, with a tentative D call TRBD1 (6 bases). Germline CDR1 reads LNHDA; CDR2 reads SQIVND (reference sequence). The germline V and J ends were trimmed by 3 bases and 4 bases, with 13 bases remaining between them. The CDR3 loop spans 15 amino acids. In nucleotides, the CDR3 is TGTGCCAGTAGTATGGCACGGGGGGCAAATCAGCCCCAGCATTTT. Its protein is CASSMARGANQPQHF.

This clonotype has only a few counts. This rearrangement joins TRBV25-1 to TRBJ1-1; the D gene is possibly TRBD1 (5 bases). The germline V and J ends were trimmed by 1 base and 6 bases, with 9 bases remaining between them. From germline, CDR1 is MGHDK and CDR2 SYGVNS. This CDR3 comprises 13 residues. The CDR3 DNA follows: TGTGCCAGCAGTGAATCGGGGGGTGCTGAAGCTTTCTTT. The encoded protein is CASSESGGAEAFF.

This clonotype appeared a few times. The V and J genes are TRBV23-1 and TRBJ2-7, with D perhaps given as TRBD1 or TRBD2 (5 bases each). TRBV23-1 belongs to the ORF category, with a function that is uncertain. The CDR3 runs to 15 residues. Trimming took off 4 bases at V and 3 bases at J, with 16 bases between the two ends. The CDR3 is CASSRYRDGYYEQYV. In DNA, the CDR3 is TGCGCCAGCAGTCGATACCGGGACGGATACTACGAGCAGTACGTC.

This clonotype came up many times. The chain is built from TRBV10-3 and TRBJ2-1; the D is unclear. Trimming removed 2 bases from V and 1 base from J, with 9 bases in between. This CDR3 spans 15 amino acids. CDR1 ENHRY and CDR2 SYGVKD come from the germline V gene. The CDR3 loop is CAISETLISYNEQFF. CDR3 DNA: TGTGCCATCAGTGAGACGTTGATATCCTACAATGAGCAGTTCTTC.

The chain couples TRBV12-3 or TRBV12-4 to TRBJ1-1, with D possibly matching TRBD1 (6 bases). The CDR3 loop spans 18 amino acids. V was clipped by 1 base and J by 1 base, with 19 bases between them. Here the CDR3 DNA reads TGTGCCAGCAGTTTAGGTTCTAACAGGGCGGCTTCGAACACTGAAGCTTTCTTT. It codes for CASSLGSNRAASNTEAFF.

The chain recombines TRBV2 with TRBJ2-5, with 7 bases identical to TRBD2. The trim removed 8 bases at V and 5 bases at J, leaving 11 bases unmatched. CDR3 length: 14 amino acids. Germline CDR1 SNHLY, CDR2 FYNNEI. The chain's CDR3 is CASGWGGNGETQYF. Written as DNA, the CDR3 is TGTGCCAGCGGTTGGGGGGGAAACGGGGAGACCCAGTACTTC.

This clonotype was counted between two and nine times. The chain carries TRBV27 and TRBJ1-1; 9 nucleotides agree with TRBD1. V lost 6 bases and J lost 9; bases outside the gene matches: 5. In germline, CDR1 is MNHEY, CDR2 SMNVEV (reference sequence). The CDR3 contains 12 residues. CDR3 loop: CASSFNRGQAFF. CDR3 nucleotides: TGTGCCAGCAGCTTCAACAGGGGGCAAGCTTTCTTT.

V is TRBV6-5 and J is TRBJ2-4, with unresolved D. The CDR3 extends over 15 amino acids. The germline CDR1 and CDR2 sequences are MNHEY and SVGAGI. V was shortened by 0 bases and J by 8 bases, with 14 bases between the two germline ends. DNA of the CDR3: TGTGCCAGCAGTTACTCTTCCAGGCTGGGTGACATTCAGTACTTC. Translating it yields CASSYSSRLGDIQYF.

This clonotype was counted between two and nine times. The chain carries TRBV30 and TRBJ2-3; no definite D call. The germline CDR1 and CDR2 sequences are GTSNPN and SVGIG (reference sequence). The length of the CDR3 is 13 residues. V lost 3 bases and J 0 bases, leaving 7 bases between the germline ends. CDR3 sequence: CAWRVVSTDTQYF. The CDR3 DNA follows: TGTGCCTGGAGGGTCGTCAGCACAGATACGCAGTATTTT.

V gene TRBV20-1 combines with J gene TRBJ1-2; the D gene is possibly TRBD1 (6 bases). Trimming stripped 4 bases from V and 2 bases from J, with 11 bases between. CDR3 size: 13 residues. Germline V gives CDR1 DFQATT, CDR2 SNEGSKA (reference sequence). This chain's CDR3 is CSATTTGNYGYTF. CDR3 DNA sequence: TGCAGTGCTACCACTACAGGGAACTATGGCTACACCTTC.

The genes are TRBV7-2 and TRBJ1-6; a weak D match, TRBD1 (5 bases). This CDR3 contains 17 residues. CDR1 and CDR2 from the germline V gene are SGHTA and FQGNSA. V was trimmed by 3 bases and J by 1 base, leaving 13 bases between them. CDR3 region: CASSFTGWGSYNSPLHF. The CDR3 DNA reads TGTGCCAGCAGCTTTACAGGATGGGGTTCCTATAATTCACCCCTCCACTTT.

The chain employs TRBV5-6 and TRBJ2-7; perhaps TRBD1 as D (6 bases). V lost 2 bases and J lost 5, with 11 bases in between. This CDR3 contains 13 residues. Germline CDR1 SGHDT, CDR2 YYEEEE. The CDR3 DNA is TGTGCCAGCAGCTTAGGGGGACGAGACGAGCAGTACGTC. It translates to CASSLGGRDEQYV.

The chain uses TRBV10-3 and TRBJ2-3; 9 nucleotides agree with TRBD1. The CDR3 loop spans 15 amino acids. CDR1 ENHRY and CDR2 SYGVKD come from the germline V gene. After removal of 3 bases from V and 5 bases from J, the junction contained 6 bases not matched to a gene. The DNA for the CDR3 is TGTGCCATCAGTGATTTGGACAGGGGAGGAGATACGCAGTATTTT. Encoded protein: CAISDLDRGGDTQYF.

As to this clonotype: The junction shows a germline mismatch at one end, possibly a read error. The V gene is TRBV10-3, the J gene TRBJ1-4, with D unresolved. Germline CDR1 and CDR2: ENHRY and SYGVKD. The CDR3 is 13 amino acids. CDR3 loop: CAISDSTNAKLFF. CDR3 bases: TGTGCCATCAGTGATTCGACGAATGCAAAACTGTTTTTT.

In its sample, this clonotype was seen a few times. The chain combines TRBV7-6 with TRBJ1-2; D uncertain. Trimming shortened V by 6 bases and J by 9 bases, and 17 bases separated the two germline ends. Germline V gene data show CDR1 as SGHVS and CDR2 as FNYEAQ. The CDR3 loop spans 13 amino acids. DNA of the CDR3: TGTGCCAGCAGTCGTCCCGGGGAAAGGAGCTACACCTTC. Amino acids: CASSRPGERSYTF. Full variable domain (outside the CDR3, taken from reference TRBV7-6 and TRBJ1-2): GAGVSQSPRYKVTKRGQDVALRCDPISGHVSLYWYRQALGQGPEFLTYFNYEAQQDKSGLPNDRFSAERPEGSISTLTIQRTEQRDSAMYRCASSRPGERSYTFGSGTRLTVV.

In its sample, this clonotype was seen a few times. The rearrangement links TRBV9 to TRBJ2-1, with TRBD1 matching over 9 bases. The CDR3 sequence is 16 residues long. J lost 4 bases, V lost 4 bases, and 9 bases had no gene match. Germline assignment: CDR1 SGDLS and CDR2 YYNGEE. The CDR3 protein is CASSWTGTGSYNEQFF. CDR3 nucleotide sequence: TGTGCCAGCAGCTGGACCGGGACAGGGAGTTACAATGAGCAGTTCTTC.

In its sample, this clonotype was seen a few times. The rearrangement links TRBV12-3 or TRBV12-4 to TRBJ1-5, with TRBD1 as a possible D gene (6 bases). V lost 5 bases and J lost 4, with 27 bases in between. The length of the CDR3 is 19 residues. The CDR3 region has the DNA TGTGCCAGCAGTCCCCCGGGGGCAGGGATCACGGGGTTGAATCAGCCCCAGCATTTT. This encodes CASSPPGAGITGLNQPQHF.